The clone carrying this T cell receptor beta chain was seen many times. RNA transcripts yielded amplified TCR beta CDR3 regions. HTBI primers primed a first-round RT-PCR, and a second-round multiplex PCR followed. TCRdb ran MiXCR on the multiplex PCR reads and lists one entry per CDR3 protein. The data hold 400,000 to 500,000 distinct CDR3 sequences, with 21% observed a single time. Trimming shortened V by 6 bases and J by 5 bases, and 19 bases separated the two germline ends. The CDR3 has 15 amino acids. Germline lookup yields CDR1 MNHNS and CDR2 SASEGT. The entry originates in a study of Graves' ophthalmopathy and Graves' hyperthyroidism.

The sample consisted of peripheral blood. This TCR derives from a woman aged 18-29 years with stable Graves' hyperthyroidism. The genes are TRBV6-1 and TRBJ1-1; a weak D match, TRBD1 (6 bases). Here the CDR3 DNA reads TGTGCCAGCAGGGCCGCGACAGGAGGGTGGACTGAAGCTTTCTTT. Translated: CASRAATGGWTEAFF.